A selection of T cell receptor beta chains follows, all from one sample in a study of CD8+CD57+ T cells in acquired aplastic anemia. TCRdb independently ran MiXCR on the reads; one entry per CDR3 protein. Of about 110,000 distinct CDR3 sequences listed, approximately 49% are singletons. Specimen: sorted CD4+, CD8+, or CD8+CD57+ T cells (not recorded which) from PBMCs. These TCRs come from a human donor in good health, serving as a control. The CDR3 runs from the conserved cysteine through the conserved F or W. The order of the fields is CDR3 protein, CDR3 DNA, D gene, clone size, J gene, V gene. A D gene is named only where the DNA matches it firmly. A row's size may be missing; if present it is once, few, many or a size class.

CASSARTGSYEQYF	TGTGCCAGCAGTGCCCGGACGGGCTCCTACGAGCAGTACTTC	-	-	TRBJ2-7	TRBV25-1
CAGSPTPDSGNTIYF	TGCGCCGGCAGCCCTACCCCGGACTCTGGAAACACCATATATTTT	-	-	TRBJ1-3	TRBV5-1
CSVELAGSDTQYF	TGCAGCGTTGAACTAGCGGGCTCAGATACGCAGTATTTT	TRBD2	-	TRBJ2-3	TRBV29-1
CSVEGSGDYGYTF	TGCAGCGTCGAGGGTTCAGGGGACTATGGCTACACCTTC	-	-	TRBJ1-2	TRBV29-1
CASTIPEGGNTDTQYF	TGTGCCAGCACCATACCGGAGGGGGGAAACACAGATACGCAGTATTTT	-	many	TRBJ2-3	TRBV7-2
CASSALAGGTDTQYF	TGTGCCAGCAGTGCACTAGCGGGGGGCACAGATACGCAGTATTTT	TRBD2	many	TRBJ2-3	TRBV12-3/TRBV12-4
CASTQGQVNNQPQHF	TGTGCCAGCACCCAGGGGCAGGTAAACAATCAGCCCCAGCATTTT	-	-	TRBJ1-5	TRBV6-1
CASKGGFSYNEQFF	TGTGCCAGCAAGGGGGGCTTCTCCTACAATGAGCAGTTCTTC	-	-	TRBJ2-1	TRBV12-3/TRBV12-4
CASSEWKGRQPQHF	TGCGCCAGCAGTGAGTGGAAGGGGCGCCAACCCCAGCATTTT	-	-	TRBJ1-5	TRBV10-2
CATSEVDRAAGELFF	TGTGCCACCAGTGAGGTGGACAGGGCTGCCGGGGAGCTGTTTTTT	TRBD1	-	TRBJ2-2	TRBV24-1
CSARDSGVYNEQFF	TGCAGTGCTAGAGATAGTGGGGTTTACAATGAGCAGTTCTTC	-	once	TRBJ2-1	TRBV20-1
CASSDGTGPYERYF	TGTGCCAGCAGCGACGGGACAGGCCCCTACGAGCGGTACTTC	TRBD1	-	TRBJ2-7	TRBV9
CSVTYVAGSYNEQFF	TGCAGCGTGACGTACGTAGCGGGGTCTTACAATGAGCAGTTCTTC	TRBD2	-	TRBJ2-1	TRBV29-1
CATSGYSGYTF	TGTGCCACCAGTGGATACAGTGGCTACACCTTC	-	-	TRBJ1-2	TRBV24-1
CASSSSTEETQYF	TGTGCCAGCAGCTCCTCGACGGAAGAGACCCAGTACTTC	-	many	TRBJ2-5	TRBV5-6
CSARLASEQYF	TGCAGCGCCCGACTAGCTTCCGAGCAGTACTTC	TRBD2	-	TRBJ2-7	TRBV29-1
CATSRDVESADGYTF	TGTGCCACCAGCAGGGACGTAGAGAGTGCAGATGGCTACACCTTC	-	-	TRBJ1-2	TRBV15
CASSLNSVGLLPMNTEAFF	TGTGCCAGCAGCTTAAATAGTGTGGGCTTGTTACCCATGAACACTGAAGCTTTCTTT	-	many	TRBJ1-1	TRBV11-3
CASSNYGQGITEAFF	TGTGCCAGTAGTAACTACGGACAGGGGATCACTGAAGCTTTCTTT	TRBD1	once	TRBJ1-1	TRBV19
CAWSVGTGKAFF	TGTGCCTGGAGTGTAGGGACAGGAAAAGCTTTCTTT	TRBD1	many	TRBJ1-1	TRBV30
CAMGRGGSSYEQYF	TGTGCCATGGGCAGGGGCGGGAGCTCCTACGAGCAGTACTTC	-	-	TRBJ2-7	TRBV10-3
CSARDQGTAQFF	TGCAGTGCTAGGGACCAGGGAACGGCGCAGTTCTTC	-	-	TRBJ2-1	TRBV20-1
CATSRPGTGGNTIYF	TGTGCCACCAGCCGACCCGGGACAGGGGGAAACACCATATATTTT	TRBD1	-	TRBJ1-3	TRBV15
CASSLGVAGSEQYF	TGTGCCAGCAGCTTAGGGGTAGCGGGATCCGAGCAGTACTTC	TRBD2	-	TRBJ2-7	TRBV7-9
CASSESRSNYGYTF	TGCGCCAGCAGTGAGTCGAGATCTAACTATGGCTACACCTTC	-	-	TRBJ1-2	TRBV10-2
CASSRESTTRLSGANVLTF	TGTGCCAGCAGCCGGGAGTCTACCACGCGCCTCTCTGGGGCCAACGTCCTGACTTTC	-	many	TRBJ2-6	TRBV5-6
CASIERTGYTEAFF	TGTGCCAGTATTGAGCGGACGGGATACACTGAAGCTTTCTTT	-	once	TRBJ1-1	TRBV19
CASTRVQETQYF	TGTGCCAGCACCAGAGTCCAAGAGACCCAGTACTTC	-	-	TRBJ2-5	TRBV2
CSVTGTSGGASYEQYF	TGCAGCGTTACCGGGACTAGCGGGGGGGCCTCCTACGAGCAGTACTTC	TRBD2	-	TRBJ2-7	TRBV29-1
CASSHPSAGSKEAFF	TGTGCCAGCAGCCACCCTAGTGCAGGATCGAAGGAGGCTTTCTTT	-	many	TRBJ1-1	TRBV4-2
CASSLRGVGQPQHF	TGTGCCAGCAGTTTGCGGGGGGTGGGTCAGCCCCAGCATTTT	-	few	TRBJ1-5	TRBV2
CASSARDRQVQSSYEQYF	TGTGCCAGCAGTGCAAGGGACAGGCAAGTCCAAAGCTCCTACGAGCAGTACTTC	TRBD1	-	TRBJ2-7	TRBV25-1
CASSLLGEPYEQYF	TGTGCCAGCAGTTTACTGGGGGAGCCCTACGAGCAGTACTTC	-	many	TRBJ2-7	TRBV12-3/TRBV12-4
CSASITVSYEQYF	TGCAGTGCTAGCATTACGGTTTCCTACGAGCAGTACTTC	-	-	TRBJ2-7	TRBV20-1
CASRKDRVVETQYF	TGTGCCAGCAGGAAAGACAGGGTGGTAGAGACCCAGTACTTC	TRBD1	-	TRBJ2-5	TRBV2
CASSAGWEQYF	TGTGCCAGCAGTGCGGGATGGGAGCAGTACTTC	-	once	TRBJ2-7	TRBV2
CASSLPGLYEQYF	TGTGCCAGCAGCTTACCAGGGCTCTACGAGCAGTACTTC	-	-	TRBJ2-7	TRBV7-2
CASSAMISRDTGTEAFF	TGTGCCAGCAGCGCCATGATCAGCCGGGACACAGGCACTGAAGCTTTCTTT	-	few	TRBJ1-1	TRBV9
CASSYSIDYGYTF	TGTGCCAGCAGTTACTCGATCGACTATGGCTACACCTTC	-	many	TRBJ1-2	TRBV6-2/TRBV6-3
CATSTWDTPYEQYF	TGTGCCACCAGCACCTGGGACACCCCCTACGAGCAGTACTTC	-	many	TRBJ2-7	TRBV15